Reported below is one TCR beta chain. This CDR3 is 16 amino acids long. Trimming cost V 0 bases and J 7 bases; bases outside gene matches: 9. Germline V CDR1 and CDR2: SGHTA, FQGNSA. This record belongs to a study of shared clonotypes between healthy human individuals. CD45RA-negative memory and CD45RA+ naive subsets were split from the CD4+ cells. It was roughly 200 ng DNA, around 32,000 T cell genomes, that sorted-subset replicate PCRs used. Some clones are missing from TCRdb's copy, which holds only in-frame ones; the method was immunoSEQ multiplex PCR. The sample carries some 2,000,000 clones, 90% to 95% recorded once.

What was sequenced was naive CD4+ T cells sorted from blood. Subset given: CD45RA+ positively selected. The TCR was taken from a man younger than 30 in good health. J is TRBJ2-1 and V is TRBV7-2, with 7 bases that match TRBD2. The CDR3 is CASSLATRGRGNEQFF. In nucleotides, the CDR3 is TGTGCCAGCAGCTTAGCGACCCGCGGGAGAGGGAATGAGCAGTTCTTC.